Sequencing of this T cell receptor (beta chain) was carried out in a study of blood T cell repertoires in COVID-19. As for the study in general: Specimens from acute and convalescent COVID-19 originated in the United States, Italy and Spain. PBMCs, B-cell-depleted T cells, or T cells provided the cDNA or gDNA that made up the material.

The CDR3 spans 14 residues. CDR1 SGHAT and CDR2 FQNNGV come from the germline V gene. V lost 5 bases to trimming and J lost 5 bases; unmatched junction nucleotides: 7. In the source study's methods: Researchers report that nucleated cell counts were estimated from reference gene primer amplification. Sequencing was performed with immunoSEQ multiplex PCR; in TCRdb, only in-frame clones are kept and a portion is missing. The V and J calls and the clone size are those of that table, but D and trimming were determined from the DNA. Of roughly 160,000 clones listed, approximately 85% are singletons. The Seattle patients joined while their infection was active and were tracked longitudinally afterward.

This sequence joins TRBV11-2 and TRBJ2-3; 7 nucleotides line up with TRBD1. The sequenced sample was peripheral blood. This receptor was obtained from a woman aged 50 to 60 with COVID-19, enrolled during active disease. DNA for the CDR3: TGTGCCAGCAGCCCGGGACAGACGAGAGATACGCAGTATTTT. This encodes CASSPGQTRDTQYF.